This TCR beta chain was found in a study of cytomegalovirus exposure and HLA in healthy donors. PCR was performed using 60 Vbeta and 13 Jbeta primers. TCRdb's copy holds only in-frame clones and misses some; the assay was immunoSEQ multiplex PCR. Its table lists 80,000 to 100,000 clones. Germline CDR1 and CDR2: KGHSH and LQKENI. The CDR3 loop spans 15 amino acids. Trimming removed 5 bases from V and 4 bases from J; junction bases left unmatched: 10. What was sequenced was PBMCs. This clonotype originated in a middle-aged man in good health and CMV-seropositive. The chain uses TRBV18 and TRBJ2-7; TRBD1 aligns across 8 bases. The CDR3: CASSSPGTGSYEQYF. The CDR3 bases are TGTGCCAGCTCATCCCCCGGGACAGGATCGTACGAGCAGTACTTC.